The 27 T cell receptor beta chains below all came from one sample that was sequenced in a study of identical twins. Using its own MiXCR run on the 5' RACE reads, TCRdb lists one record per CDR3 protein. The sample carries about 530,000 distinct CDR3 sequences, 20% to 25% recorded once. Another study also made use of these data, one on yellow fever vaccine responses in identical twins.

Sequenced input: CD4+ T cells sorted from blood. These receptors all come from a young woman in good health.

The rearrangement joins TRBV6-1 to TRBJ2-7; D assignment may be TRBD1 or TRBD2 (5 bases each). Germline V lookup: CDR1 MNHNS, CDR2 SASEGT. The CDR3 totals 14 residues. Trimming removed 5 bases from V and 4 bases from J, with 15 bases in between. This CDR3 reads CASSRGTKGYEQYF. The DNA of the CDR3 is TGTGCCAGCAGTAGAGGGACCAAGGGATACGAGCAGTACTTC.

This clonotype was recorded a few times. The rearrangement uses TRBV5-1 and TRBJ1-1, with 9 bases matching TRBD1. The V and J ends lost 3 bases and 4 bases, in that order; junction bases with no gene match: 13. CDR3 size: 17 residues. Germline V gene lookup returns CDR1 SGHRS and CDR2 YFSETQ. CDR3 loop: CASSWTPTGTGRTEAFF. In DNA, the CDR3 is TGCGCCAGCAGCTGGACACCGACCGGGACAGGGCGCACTGAAGCTTTCTTT.

The rearrangement joins TRBV4-1 to TRBJ1-5; 7 bases match TRBD1. Germline CDR1 reads MGHRA; CDR2 reads YSYEKL. Germline trimming cut 7 bases from V and 7 bases from J; bases unmatched to any gene: 10. The CDR3 contains 14 residues. The CDR3 sequence: CASIPTGTEQPQHF. CDR3 coding DNA: TGCGCCAGCATCCCTACCGGGACAGAGCAGCCCCAGCATTTT.

The chain has TRBV7-3 and TRBJ2-1; D gene uncertain. Germline V gene lookup returns CDR1 SGHTA and CDR2 FQGTGA. CDR3 size: 15 residues. V was shortened by 4 bases and J by 3 bases, with 13 bases between the two germline ends. The CDR3 DNA follows: TGTGCCAGCAGCTCCGGACCGTTTAGCTACAATGAGCAGTTCTTC. Translation: CASSSGPFSYNEQFF. Filled out from reference TRBV7-3 and TRBJ2-1, the complete variable domain reads GAGVSQTPSNKVTEKGKYVELRCDPISGHTALYWYRQSLGQGPEFLIYFQGTGAADDSGLPNDRFFAVRPEGSVSTLKIQRTERGDSAVYLCASSSGPFSYNEQFFGPGTRLTVL.

The genes are TRBV7-9 and TRBJ1-3; D unclear. The germline gives CDR1 SEHNR, CDR2 FQNEAQ (reference sequence). CDR3 length equals 14 residues. The ends were cut back, 5 bases at V and 4 bases at J, with 12 bases in the middle. The DNA for the CDR3 is TGTGCCAGCAGCCGATCAGGAACGGGAAACACCATATATTTT. Encoded protein: CASSRSGTGNTIYF.

The V and J genes are TRBV4-1 and TRBJ2-2, with TRBD1 matching over 8 bases. J gave up 1 base and V 4 bases, and 5 bases lay outside the gene matches. The CDR3 covers 16 residues. Germline V gene sequence: CDR1 MGHRA, CDR2 YSYEKL. The CDR3 DNA follows: TGCGCCAGCAGCCTATGGACAGGGATGAACACCGGGGAGCTGTTTTTT. Translating gives CASSLWTGMNTGELFF.

The rearrangement uses TRBV27 and TRBJ2-3; TRBD1 matches 10 bases. The CDR3 is 16 residues long. Trimming at V came to 3 bases and at J to 4 bases, leaving 7 bases not matched to a gene. Germline assignment: CDR1 MNHEY and CDR2 SMNVEV (reference sequence). As DNA, the CDR3 is TGTGCCAGCAGTTTTTCGGGACAGGGGAGGGCAGATACGCAGTATTTT. Its protein is CASSFSGQGRADTQYF.

This clonotype was counted a few times. CDR3 sequence reads: CASSKAGTGGTEQYF. The CDR3 DNA follows: TGTGCCAGCAGTAAAGCCGGGACAGGGGGCACCGAGCAGTACTTC. The chain uses TRBV27 and TRBJ2-7; TRBD1 matches 12 bases. The trim removed 5 bases at V and 6 bases at J, leaving 8 bases unmatched. Germline V lookup: CDR1 MNHEY, CDR2 SMNVEV (reference sequence). The CDR3 extends over 15 amino acids.

This clonotype has only a few counts. The J gene is TRBJ1-3, the V gene TRBV12-3 or TRBV12-4; D gene ambiguous. V was cut by 6 bases and J by 0 bases, with 18 bases left in between. This CDR3 is built from 17 residues. CDR3 nucleotide sequence: TGTGCCAGCAGAAGGCAACCGGGCAGGCTCTCTGGAAACACCATATATTTT. Translated: CASRRQPGRLSGNTIYF.

A note on this clonotype: A read error may produce the germline difference seen at one junction end. V gene TRBV3-1 combines with J gene TRBJ2-1; 8 bases are shared with TRBD2. This CDR3 is built from 14 residues. Germline CDR1 is LGHDT and CDR2 is YNNKEL (reference sequence). The DNA of the CDR3 is TGTGCCAGCAGCCGTAGCGGGACTCCGGGAGCTCTGTACTTC. Its protein is CASSRSGTPGALYF.

The CDR3: CSARGDRGSGYTF. The CDR3 DNA sequence: TGCAGTGCTAGAGGGGACAGGGGTAGTGGCTACACCTTC. The J gene is TRBJ1-2, the V gene TRBV20-1; 10 nucleotides align to TRBD1. From germline, CDR1 is DFQATT and CDR2 SNEGSKA (reference sequence). Unmatched junction bases numbered 3, after V lost 1 base and J lost 7 bases. The CDR3 sequence is 13 residues long.

This clonotype was found a few times. The rearrangement links TRBV5-6 to TRBJ2-3; D is perhaps TRBD2 (5 bases). Looked up from germline, CDR1 is SGHDT and CDR2 is YYEEEE. Trimming took 4 bases from V and 6 from J, leaving 18 bases between them. CDR3 length: 15 amino acids. This CDR3 reads CASSVDPLTTDTQYF. The CDR3 coding sequence is TGTGCCAGCAGCGTGGACCCGTTGACTACGGATACGCAGTATTTT.

V gene TRBV7-3 combines with J gene TRBJ2-1, with 8 bases fitting TRBD2. The CDR3 has 15 residues. J was trimmed by 7 bases and V by 6 bases; bases with no gene match: 11. Looked up from germline, CDR1 is SGHTA and CDR2 is FQGTGA. The CDR3 region is CASSQIAGSRNEQFF. The CDR3 DNA sequence: TGTGCCAGCAGTCAGATAGCGGGAAGCCGGAATGAGCAGTTCTTC.

The V call is TRBV20-1, the J call TRBJ1-4; D ambiguous. V was cut by 5 bases and J by 7 bases, with 14 bases left in between. The CDR3 consists of 13 residues. CDR1 is DFQATT and CDR2 is SNEGSKA in the germline V gene (reference sequence). This CDR3 is CSALEGGTEKLFF. The CDR3 nucleotides read TGCAGTGCTCTTGAGGGCGGTACTGAAAAACTGTTTTTT.

This clonotype appeared a few times. V usage is TRBV24-1 and J usage is TRBJ2-1, with 8 positions matching TRBD1. CDR1 and CDR2 (germline): KGHDR, SFDVKD. This CDR3 comprises 15 residues. J lost 6 bases, V lost 3 bases, and 6 bases had no gene match. The CDR3 bases are TGTGCCACCAGTGATCGGACAGGGCTCGGCAATGAGCAGTTCTTC. It specifies CATSDRTGLGNEQFF.

This clonotype was seen a handful of times. J is TRBJ2-2 and V is TRBV5-1; 14 nucleotides agree with TRBD2. The germline CDR1 and CDR2 sequences are SGHRS and YFSETQ. The trim removed 5 bases at V and 6 bases at J, leaving 3 bases unmatched. The CDR3 covers 15 residues. This chain's CDR3 is CASRRGLAGAGELFF. Here the CDR3 DNA reads TGCGCCAGCAGGCGGGGACTAGCGGGAGCCGGGGAGCTGTTTTTT.

The V call is TRBV24-1, the J call TRBJ2-3, with a tentative D call TRBD1 (5 bases). There are 15 residues in the CDR3. Deletions cut 6 bases from V and 0 bases from J, with 12 bases between. Germline lookup yields CDR1 KGHDR and CDR2 SFDVKD. CDR3 nucleotides: TGTGCCACCAGTTCGGACAAAACTAGCACAGATACGCAGTATTTT. Protein: CATSSDKTSTDTQYF.

This clonotype has just a few counts. This rearrangement joins TRBV20-1 to TRBJ1-5; D is ambiguous. The V end was cut by 0 bases, the J end by 4 bases, with 13 bases between. This CDR3 spans 15 amino acids. Germline V gene sequence: CDR1 DFQATT, CDR2 SNEGSKA (reference sequence). The CDR3 DNA sequence: TGCAGTGCTAGAGAGCACGATATGTCTAATCAGCCCCAGCATTTT. This codes for CSAREHDMSNQPQHF.

This chain links TRBV6-2 or TRBV6-3 with TRBJ2-5, with 10 bases that match TRBD2. Trimming removed 5 bases from V and 5 bases from J; junction bases left unmatched: 11. The CDR3 has 16 residues. The germline gives CDR1 MNHEY, CDR2 SVGEGT. The CDR3 DNA reads as TGTGCCAGCAGTCTCGTCCCAGCGGGGGGGAGGGAGACCCAGTACTTC. Protein sequence: CASSLVPAGGRETQYF.

The V and J genes are TRBV5-4 and TRBJ1-3; D uncertain. The V gene's germline CDR1 is SGHNT and CDR2 YYREEE (reference sequence). V was trimmed by 2 bases and J by 0 bases, leaving 9 bases between them. The CDR3 runs to 15 residues. The CDR3, as DNA: TGTGCCAGCAGCTTATCCCTATCCTCTGGAAACACCATATATTTT. Translated: CASSLSLSSGNTIYF.

This clonotype has more than one count but fewer than ten. The V call is TRBV3-1, the J call TRBJ2-5, with D perhaps matching TRBD2 (5 bases). Germline V gene data show CDR1 as LGHDT and CDR2 as YNNKEL (reference sequence). Trimming removed 0 bases from V and 7 bases from J, with 21 bases in between. This CDR3 is built from 17 residues. The CDR3 DNA follows: TGTGCCAGCAGCCAAGATTTTGAGTCAGTAGGTGGAGGGACCCAGTACTTC. Protein sequence: CASSQDFESVGGGTQYF.

There are many counts of this clonotype. The chain is built from TRBV5-1 and TRBJ2-1; 7 nucleotides align to TRBD2. Looked up from germline, CDR1 is SGHRS and CDR2 is YFSETQ. This CDR3 has 16 amino acids. Trimming cost V 0 bases and J 1 base; bases outside gene matches: 4. The CDR3 protein is CASSLVASGSYNEQFF. The CDR3 DNA reads TGCGCCAGCAGCTTGGTTGCTAGCGGTTCCTACAATGAGCAGTTCTTC.

This clonotype was picked up many times. This chain connects TRBV4-1 to TRBJ2-2; possibly TRBD2 for D (6 bases). CDR3 size: 19 residues. CDR1 is MGHRA and CDR2 is YSYEKL in the germline V gene. V shed 3 bases and J shed 6 bases, with 26 bases lying between them. The chain's CDR3 is CASSQDRTIPGQPSGELFF. The CDR3 bases are TGCGCCAGCAGCCAGGATCGGACTATTCCGGGCCAGCCGTCCGGGGAGCTGTTTTTT.

The chain joins TRBV15 to TRBJ2-1, with D possibly matching TRBD2 (6 bases). CDR3 size: 14 residues. CDR1 is LNHNV and CDR2 is YYDKDF in the germline V gene (reference sequence). V was shortened by 2 bases and J by 8 bases, with 13 bases between the two germline ends. DNA for the CDR3: TGTGCCACCAGCAGATCCAGACTAGGCCATGAGCAGTTCTTC. It translates to CATSRSRLGHEQFF.

The chain links TRBV10-3 to TRBJ2-5; D is uncertain. The CDR3 contains 11 residues. V lost 4 bases to trimming and J lost 5 bases, with 5 bases between them. CDR1 and CDR2 (germline): ENHRY, SYGVKD. Here the CDR3 DNA reads TGTGCCATCAGTGCCGGGGAGACCCAGTACTTC. Its translation is CAISAGETQYF.

This clonotype was picked up a small number of times. The chain uses TRBV5-1 and TRBJ2-2; TRBD2 matches at 12 bases. In germline, CDR1 is SGHRS, CDR2 YFSETQ. The ends lost 0 bases at V and 4 bases at J; junction bases unmatched: 10. The CDR3 has 19 amino acids. DNA of the CDR3: TGCGCCAGCAGCTTGGACCACATGACTAGCGGGAGTAGCACCGGGGAGCTGTTTTTT. It is translated as CASSLDHMTSGSSTGELFF. The variable domain in full, completed from reference TRBV5-1 and TRBJ2-2, reads KAGVTQTPRYLIKTRGQQVTLSCSPISGHRSVSWYQQTPGQGLQFLFEYFSETQRNKGNFPGRFSGRQFSNSRSEMNVSTLELGDSALYLCASSLDHMTSGSSTGELFFGEGSRLTVL.

This clonotype has more than one count but fewer than ten. This chain's CDR3 is CASSPPGLAGGIGETQYF. The CDR3 DNA is TGCGCCAGCAGCCCACCGGGACTAGCGGGAGGGATAGGAGAGACCCAGTACTTC. The chain carries TRBV5-1 and TRBJ2-5; 16 nucleotides align to TRBD2. Germline assignment: CDR1 SGHRS and CDR2 YFSETQ. V gave up 4 bases and J gave up 4 bases; unmatched junction bases: 10. This CDR3 spans 18 amino acids.